These 19 T cell receptor beta chains share one sample of origin, sequenced in a study of metastatic and nonmetastatic thyroid tumors. TCRdb re-called the PCR reads with MiXCR. The sample holds 6,500 to 8,000 clones, about 29% seen once. Treatment of any kind had been given to no patient before thyroid surgery. The sequencing input was tumor tissue. The receptors shown here come from a male donor with papillary thyroid cancer or a benign thyroid nodule (not recorded which). Some clones in this sample may be carry-over from other donors' samples.

This clone was seen ten or more times. J is TRBJ2-5 and V is TRBV20-1; maybe TRBD2 (6 bases). The CDR3 runs to 14 residues. With 3 bases removed from V and 4 bases from J, the gap between germline ends came to 15 bases. Germline CDR1 and CDR2: DFQATT and SNEGSKA (reference sequence). The CDR3 here is CSASMRRGGETQYF. CDR3 DNA sequence: TGCAGTGCTAGTATGAGGCGGGGCGGAGAGACCCAGTACTTC.

CDR3 nucleotide sequence: TGTGCCAGCAGCCCGGACGGGTTACAAGGAAACTACGAGCAGTACTTC. This encodes CASSPDGLQGNYEQYF. The chain employs TRBV5-6 and TRBJ2-7; D gene uncertain. The V end lost 4 bases, the J end lost 3 bases, and 20 bases lay between the germline ends. The CDR3 runs to 16 residues. Germline CDR1 and CDR2: SGHDT and YYEEEE.

This clone has just a few counts. At one end, the junction sequence differs from germline, possibly due to a read error. The chain recombines TRBV28 with TRBJ2-1, with D perhaps TRBD1 or TRBD2 (5 bases each). In germline, CDR1 is MDHEN, CDR2 SYDVKM. CDR3 size: 14 residues. The CDR3 DNA reads as TGTGCCAGCAGCTGGGGACCTTCCTACAATGAGCAGCTCTTC. Its translation: CASSWGPSYNEQLF.

J is TRBJ2-5 and V is TRBV6-1; 15 nucleotides match TRBD2. The CDR3 totals 19 residues. Germline V lookup: CDR1 MNHNS, CDR2 SASEGT. V was pared by 4 bases and J by 2 bases, with 11 bases of the junction left unmatched. The CDR3 is CASSVGLAGGLSGQETQYF. The CDR3 DNA sequence: TGTGCCAGCAGTGTGGGACTAGCGGGAGGATTGAGTGGGCAAGAGACCCAGTACTTC.

This clone was picked up a small number of times. This chain uses TRBV6-2 or TRBV6-3 with TRBJ2-1; 11 bases align to TRBD2. This CDR3 is built from 17 residues. Germline CDR1 and CDR2: MNHEY and SVGEGT. The V gene end was trimmed by 2 bases and the J gene end by 7 bases; junction bases not matched to a gene: 10. The DNA for the CDR3 is TGTGCCAGCAGTTACGGGGGGCTAGCGGGAGGTAAGAATGAGCAGTTCTTC. Translated, it gives CASSYGGLAGGKNEQFF.

The CDR3 nucleotides read TGTGCCAGCAGCTTATTCAGGGGGCCTAGTGGCTACACCTTC. Its translation is CASSLFRGPSGYTF. The rearrangement joins TRBV7-2 to TRBJ1-2, with 8 bases matching TRBD1. CDR3 length: 14 residues. V lost 2 bases to trimming and J lost 7 bases; unmatched junction nucleotides: 6. Germline V lookup: CDR1 SGHTA, CDR2 FQGNSA.

The rearrangement joins TRBV5-1 to TRBJ2-3; TRBD1 agrees at 7 bases. The CDR3 is made up of 14 amino acids. Trimming at V came to 9 bases and at J to 2 bases, leaving 9 bases not matched to a gene. Germline V lookup: CDR1 SGHRS, CDR2 YFSETQ. The CDR3 is CAIGAGGNTDTQYF. The DNA for the CDR3 is TGCGCCATCGGCGCAGGGGGAAACACAGATACGCAGTATTTT.

This rearrangement joins TRBV5-1 to TRBJ2-7, with D possibly being TRBD1 (6 bases). The CDR3 contains 13 residues. The V end was cut by 2 bases, the J end by 5 bases, with 11 bases between. Germline V gene data show CDR1 as SGHRS and CDR2 as YFSETQ. The CDR3 loop is CASSLGPGDEQYF. The CDR3 DNA reads TGCGCCAGCAGCTTAGGTCCAGGGGACGAGCAGTACTTC. The full variable domain, its missing parts supplied by reference TRBV5-1 and TRBJ2-7, is KAGVTQTPRYLIKTRGQQVTLSCSPISGHRSVSWYQQTPGQGLQFLFEYFSETQRNKGNFPGRFSGRQFSNSRSEMNVSTLELGDSALYLCASSLGPGDEQYFGPGTRLTVT.

This clone was detected only a few times. The chain couples TRBV19 to TRBJ1-1; 9 positions agree with TRBD1. V gave up 5 bases and J gave up 1 base; unmatched junction bases: 5. Germline V gene lookup returns CDR1 LNHDA and CDR2 SQIVND (reference sequence). CDR3 size: 15 residues. The CDR3 DNA sequence: TGTGCCAGTAGTCCGACAGGGGGAGGGAACACTGAAGCTTTCTTT. Its protein product is CASSPTGGGNTEAFF.

This clone was detected many times. The rearrangement joins TRBV9 to TRBJ1-2; D uncertain. The V gene's germline CDR1 is SGDLS and CDR2 YYNGEE. The length of the CDR3 is 11 residues. Deletions cut 3 bases from V and 6 bases from J, with 6 bases between. CDR3 amino acids: CASSAPNGYTF. The DNA of the CDR3 is TGTGCCAGCAGCGCACCAAATGGCTACACCTTC.

The chain uses TRBV2 and TRBJ2-5; D may be TRBD2 (6 bases). The germline V and J ends were trimmed by 4 bases and 11 bases, with 17 bases remaining between them. The germline CDR1 and CDR2 sequences are SNHLY and FYNNEI. This CDR3 comprises 13 residues. The CDR3 loop reads CASSVRRGGTQYF. The CDR3 bases are TGTGCCAGCAGTGTCAGACGAGGAGGGACGCAGTACTTC.

The chain carries TRBV28 and TRBJ2-3, with D uncertain. The V gene lost 6 bases and the J gene lost 9 bases, with 10 bases spanning the gap. The CDR3 is 11 residues long. The germline CDR1 and CDR2 sequences are MDHEN and SYDVKM. CDR3 loop: CASSVGSTQYF. As DNA, the CDR3 is TGTGCCAGCAGCGTGGGTAGCACGCAGTATTTT.

About this clone itself: The junction differs from germline at one of its ends, possibly a read error. The gene calls are TRBV27 and TRBJ1-1, with D perhaps TRBD1 (5 bases). The length of the CDR3 is 14 residues. Germline loops: CDR1 MNHEY, CDR2 SMNVEV (reference sequence). This chain's CDR3 is CTSSSGAFVPEDFF. The CDR3 nucleotides are TGTACCAGCAGTAGTGGGGCGTTCGTACCTGAAGATTTCTTT.

The J gene is TRBJ2-1, the V gene TRBV7-8; 9 bases map to TRBD2. Losses at the gene ends were 6 bases for V and 8 bases for J; bases not matched to a gene: 17. The CDR3 length is 17 residues. Germline loops: CDR1 SGHVS, CDR2 FQNEAQ. The CDR3 sequence: CASSRTLTGLALDEQFF. In DNA form, the CDR3 reads TGTGCCAGCAGTCGAACCCTTACGGGACTAGCTTTAGATGAGCAGTTCTTC.

The chain is built from TRBV28 and TRBJ2-7; 8 bases are shared with TRBD2. J gave up 6 bases and V 3 bases, and 7 bases lay outside the gene matches. This CDR3 comprises 14 residues. CDR1 is MDHEN, CDR2 SYDVKM, per germline. The CDR3 region has the DNA TGTGCCAGCAGTTTGTCAGCGGGAGTGCGCGAGCAGTACTTC. Residues: CASSLSAGVREQYF.

This clone was found a few times. V usage is TRBV9 and J usage is TRBJ2-6; 14 bases align to TRBD2. Germline lookup yields CDR1 SGDLS and CDR2 YYNGEE. The V segment lost 2 bases and the J segment 9 bases; nucleotides outside the gene matches: 4. The CDR3 contains 16 residues. As DNA, the CDR3 is TGTGCCAGCAGCGTCGGGACTAGCGGGGGTGGCAACGTCCTGACTTTC. Its protein is CASSVGTSGGGNVLTF. The variable domain in full, completed from reference TRBV9 and TRBJ2-6, reads DSGVTQTPKHLITATGQRVTLRCSPRSGDLSVYWYQQSLDQGLQFLIQYYNGEERAKGNILERFSAQQFPDLHSELNLSSLELGDSALYFCASSVGTSGGGNVLTFGAGSRLTVL.

In this sample, this clone turned up a few times. This chain uses TRBV27 with TRBJ1-1, with a weak D call TRBD1 (6 bases). With 5 bases removed from V and 6 bases from J, the gap between germline ends came to 13 bases. Per germline, CDR1 MNHEY and CDR2 SMNVEV (reference sequence). The CDR3 length is 13 residues. CDR3 residues: CASSVQGGSEAFF. The CDR3, as DNA: TGTGCCAGCAGTGTACAGGGTGGGTCTGAAGCTTTCTTT.

This clone was observed a few times. The chain couples TRBV28 to TRBJ2-6; weak D call: TRBD1 (6 bases). This CDR3 has 16 residues. CDR1 MDHEN and CDR2 SYDVKM come from the germline V gene. The ends were cut back, 4 bases at V and 2 bases at J, with 12 bases in the middle. CDR3 loop: CASSSGDTAGANVLTF. The CDR3 DNA is TGTGCCAGCAGTTCAGGGGACACAGCTGGGGCCAACGTCCTGACTTTC.

V usage is TRBV20-1 and J usage is TRBJ2-1; TRBD2 aligns across 10 bases. The junction had 8 bases not matched to a gene; V was cut back by 5 bases and J by 13 bases. Germline V gene data show CDR1 as DFQATT and CDR2 as SNEGSKA (reference sequence). The CDR3 contains 12 residues. The CDR3 sequence: CSASPSGSEQFF. As DNA, the CDR3 is TGCAGTGCTTCCCCTAGCGGGAGTGAACAGTTCTTC.